These 11 T cell receptor beta chains were all obtained from the same sample, sequenced in a study of monozygotic twins with cystic fibrosis. The repertoire was sequenced with immunoSEQ multiplex PCR; TCRdb's copy has only in-frame clones and lacks some. The sample has roughly 24,000 clones; about 97% are singletons. The sequenced material came from blood. These receptors were collected from a girl aged 5-17 years with cystic fibrosis.

The chain links TRBV19 to TRBJ1-2, with TRBD1 identical over 7 bases. The junction had 5 bases not matched to a gene; V was cut back by 5 bases and J by 2 bases. There are 14 residues in the CDR3. Per germline, CDR1 LNHDA and CDR2 SQIVND (reference sequence). This CDR3 is CASSLQTGNYGYTF. In nucleotides, the CDR3 is TGTGCCAGTAGTCTTCAGACAGGGAACTATGGCTACACCTTC.

This chain uses TRBV28 with TRBJ2-2; D uncertain. CDR3 size: 14 residues. Germline CDR1 and CDR2: MDHEN and SYDVKM. Trimming cost V 5 bases and J 6 bases, with 13 bases left between them. CDR3 in amino acids: CASSPGELPGELFF. DNA for the CDR3: TGTGCCAGCAGTCCTGGCGAGTTACCCGGGGAGCTGTTTTTT.

J is TRBJ2-7 and V is TRBV19; TRBD1 agrees at 7 bases. V lost 3 bases and J lost 2; bases outside the gene matches: 7. CDR1 and CDR2 from the germline V gene are LNHDA and SQIVND (reference sequence). The CDR3 has 15 residues. CDR3 sequence (DNA): TGTGCCAGTAGTATTTCGGGACAGAACGCCTACGAGCAGTACTTC. Protein product: CASSISGQNAYEQYF.

The chain employs TRBV7-9 and TRBJ2-1; 8 positions match TRBD2. Trimming at V came to 4 bases and at J to 5 bases, leaving 1 base not matched to a gene. Germline lookup yields CDR1 SEHNR and CDR2 FQNEAQ (reference sequence). The CDR3 length is 13 residues. For the CDR3, the DNA is TGTGCCAGCAGCTGGGGACTAGACAATGAGCAGTTCTTC. Protein sequence: CASSWGLDNEQFF.

This chain joins TRBV2 and TRBJ1-5, with D possibly matching TRBD1 (6 bases). V dropped 1 base and J dropped 3 bases, with 10 bases sitting between them. This CDR3 is 15 amino acids long. Germline V gives CDR1 SNHLY, CDR2 FYNNEI. The CDR3 sequence is CASSEGTVPNQPQHF. As DNA, the CDR3 is TGTGCCAGCAGTGAAGGGACAGTTCCCAATCAGCCCCAGCATTTT.

The chain combines TRBV9 with TRBJ1-1, with TRBD1 as a possible D gene (6 bases). CDR1 is SGDLS and CDR2 is YYNGEE in the germline V gene. CDR3 length equals 16 residues. The V end lost 4 bases, the J end lost 3 bases, and 19 bases lay between the germline ends. The CDR3 region has the DNA TGTGCCAGCAGCACACACCAAGGGGCAGGGGACACTGAAGCTTTCTTT. This encodes CASSTHQGAGDTEAFF. Using reference TRBV9 and TRBJ1-1 for the parts outside the CDR3, the full variable domain is DSGVTQTPKHLITATGQRVTLRCSPRSGDLSVYWYQQSLDQGLQFLIQYYNGEERAKGNILERFSAQQFPDLHSELNLSSLELGDSALYFCASSTHQGAGDTEAFFGQGTRLTVV.

This clone was observed a single time. This chain links TRBV15 with TRBJ2-2; 7 nucleotides line up with TRBD2. The CDR3 totals 17 residues. The V segment lost 3 bases and the J segment 7 bases; nucleotides outside the gene matches: 14. CDR1 and CDR2 from the germline V gene are LNHNV and YYDKDF (reference sequence). CDR3: CATSRMPPGGGVGELFF. The CDR3 nucleotides are TGTGCCACCAGCAGGATGCCCCCGGGAGGTGGTGTCGGGGAGCTGTTTTTT.

This sequence joins TRBV5-4 and TRBJ2-5, with TRBD1 identical over 9 bases. The J segment lost 5 bases and the V segment lost 4 bases, leaving 9 bases of the junction unmatched. The CDR3 sequence is 15 residues long. Looked up from germline, CDR1 is SGHNT and CDR2 is YYREEE (reference sequence). The DNA of the CDR3 is TGTGCCAGCAGCCACCCGGGACAGGGAGGGGAGACCCAGTACTTC. It is translated as CASSHPGQGGETQYF.

J is TRBJ2-4 and V is TRBV4-2; D uncertain. In germline, CDR1 is LGHNA, CDR2 YNFKEQ. This CDR3 contains 17 residues. V was shortened by 0 bases and J by 1 base, with 13 bases between the two germline ends. The CDR3 protein is CASSQDLPLGAKNIQYF. In nucleotides, the CDR3 is TGTGCCAGCAGCCAAGATCTCCCTCTGGGGGCCAAAAACATTCAGTACTTC.

V and J are TRBV7-8 and TRBJ2-7; 10 bases line up with TRBD1. The germline CDR1 and CDR2 sequences are SGHVS and FQNEAQ. This CDR3 has 17 residues. J lost 1 base, V lost 5 bases, and 11 bases had no gene match. The CDR3 sequence: CASSLQPGQGSSYEQYV. The CDR3 DNA follows: TGTGCCAGCAGCCTCCAGCCGGGACAGGGGTCATCCTACGAGCAGTACGTC.

V is TRBV7-8 and J is TRBJ1-5; TRBD1 might be the D (5 bases). V lost 3 bases and J lost 6, with 21 bases in between. Germline lookup yields CDR1 SGHVS and CDR2 FQNEAQ. This CDR3 spans 17 amino acids. CDR3 sequence (DNA): TGTGCCAGCAGCTTTAGCCCCAGGGACGCATCTTTTCAGCCCCAGCATTTT. Its protein is CASSFSPRDASFQPQHF.